This section outlines one TCR beta chain sequence together with its context. Which antigen it targets is not known. No quality values exist for individual bases; no much larger clone is one base distant. Library preparation was by the immunoSEQ multiplex PCR assay. In the paper's pipeline: A statistical classification framework was built to diagnose cytomegalovirus status from the catalog of TCR beta chain sequences. TCRdb carries this immuneACCESS record with in-frame sequences only. Its versions omit some clonotypes, under half of them owing to an unresolved V gene in the studies checked, with the rest unexplained. V and J calls and clone size come straight from that table; D and trimming were deduced from the DNA. For this sample there are under 50,000 clones; 94% appear just once. The top ten clones comprise 7.8% of the sample. The CDR3 numbers 16 residues from cysteine through phenylalanine. Only the CDR3 part of the read is kept: 48 bases, read in frame from the first base. For CDR1 and CDR2, the germline V gene (reference sequence) lists LNHNV and YYDKDF. V is shortened by 0 bases, J by 1 base, and the region joining them spans 7 bases.

This specimen belongs to a study of cytomegalovirus exposure and HLA in healthy donors (dated by TCRdb to about 2017). Regarding the research as a whole: According to a later analysis, the 120 or so validation repertoires were produced on the same platform as the approximately 610 repertoires of the first cohort. The study aimed to test whether signatures of past pathogen exposure could be identified by cataloging public T cell receptors. Along with the approximately 620-subject first cohort, a separate validation cohort of over a hundred different subjects was used. The study combined high-throughput TCR immunosequencing, statistical association of individual TCRs with disease status, and machine learning to predict cytomegalovirus infection status.

The donors were included in the validation cohort of over a hundred subjects, a group kept apart from the 666-subject first cohort. Broad study findings and their caveats: The study gave a list of 150 to 200 TCR beta chains associated with cytomegalovirus. The classifier was reported to diagnose cytomegalovirus status with high specificity and sensitivity in both the original and validation cohorts. Across donors, most TCR sequences were observed very rarely, whereas some public TCRs were present in many individuals. The validation cohort had no HLA typing available for a later analysis, so co-occurrence within that cohort was assessed over all 120 or so repertoires. The authors suggested that the approach could potentially be generalized to other disease states and immunological phenotypes. In vitro tests confirmed that a few of the cytomegalovirus-associated TCR beta chains recognize cytomegalovirus antigens. In a later analysis, TCRs clustered in the first cohort were found to also tend to co-occur in the 120 validation repertoires, with approximately 95% of cluster scores above 0.

This TCR came from a woman aged 18-29 years in good health and CMV-seropositive. The chain joins TRBV15 to TRBJ2-6; no D gene can be assigned with confidence. The specimen sequenced was PBMCs. DNA sequence: TGTGCCACCAGCAGAGAAAGGAGTTCTGGGGCCAACGTCCTGACTTTC. It translates as CATSRERSSGANVLTF. The CDR3, completed at both ends by the reference TRBV15 and TRBJ2-6 genes, gives the full variable domain DAMVIQNPRYQVTQFGKPVTLSCSQTLNHNVMYWYQQKSSQAPKLLFHYYDKDFNNEADTPDNFQSRRPNTSFCFLDIRSPGLGDTAMYLCATSRERSSGANVLTFGAGSRLTVL.